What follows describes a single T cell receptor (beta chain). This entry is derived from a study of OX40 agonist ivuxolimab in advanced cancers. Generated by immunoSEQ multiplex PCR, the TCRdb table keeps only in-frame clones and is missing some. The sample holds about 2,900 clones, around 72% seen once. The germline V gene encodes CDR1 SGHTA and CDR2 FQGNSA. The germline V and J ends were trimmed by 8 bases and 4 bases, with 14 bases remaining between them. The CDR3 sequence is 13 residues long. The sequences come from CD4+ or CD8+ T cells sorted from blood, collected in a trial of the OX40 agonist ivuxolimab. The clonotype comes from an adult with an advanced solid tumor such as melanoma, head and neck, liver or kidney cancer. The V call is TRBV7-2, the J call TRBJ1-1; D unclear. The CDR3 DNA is TGTGCCAGCCGAGCTTATCTGGGCACTGAAGCTTTCTTT. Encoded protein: CASRAYLGTEAFF.